A single sample is the source of the 10 T cell receptor beta chains below, sequenced in a study of T cells in tuberculosis (dated by TCRdb to 2016 to 2019). Library creation used the immunoSEQ multiplex PCR assay. The immuneACCESS repertoire file appears here via TCRdb, limited to in-frame rearrangements. These files lack a portion of the clones; in checked studies, under half of the deficit traces to unresolved V genes, and the cause of the others is not known. Within this sample are tens of thousands of clones, with 70% to 90% of them counted one time only. The ten top clones hold about 5.3% of the sample. The time point label, as the study defines it: new active TB diagnosis, blood taken before or within 7 days of starting treatment. The sequences come from PBMCs, collected at tuberculosis diagnosis. Receptor source: an adult with tuberculosis.

This clone came up a few times. This chain connects TRBV9 to TRBJ2-6; D is unresolved. The length of the CDR3 is 14 residues. V lost 0 bases, J lost 4 bases, and 5 bases lay in between. Germline assignment: CDR1 SGDLS and CDR2 YYNGEE. DNA for the CDR3: TGTGCCAGCAGCGTAGAGGAGGGGGCCAACGTCCTGACTTTC. This gives the protein CASSVEEGANVLTF.

The gene calls are TRBV19 and TRBJ2-7; 16 bases are shared with TRBD2. Per the germline V gene, CDR1 is LNHDA and CDR2 is SQIVND (reference sequence). There are 18 residues in the CDR3. V shed 5 bases and J 1 base; nucleotides not matched to a gene: 8. CDR3 loop: CASSGFGTSGRVSYEQYF. CDR3 nucleotide sequence: TGTGCCAGTAGTGGATTCGGGACTAGCGGGAGGGTGTCCTACGAGCAGTACTTC.

The CDR3 region has the DNA TGTGCCAGCAGCCTAGGCACTGAAGCTTTCTTT. Residues: CASSLGTEAFF. V usage is TRBV6-1 and J usage is TRBJ1-1; D is uncertain. CDR1 MNHNS and CDR2 SASEGT come from the germline V gene. V was shortened by 6 bases and J by 4 bases, with 6 bases between the two germline ends. The length of the CDR3 is 11 residues.

The sample holds one count of this clone. This chain connects TRBV7-2 to TRBJ1-1, with D tentatively TRBD1 (6 bases). V lost 3 bases to trimming and J lost 2 bases, with 10 bases between them. The CDR3 loop spans 14 amino acids. Germline assignment: CDR1 SGHTA and CDR2 FQGNSA. The CDR3 loop reads CASSLRQANTEAFF. CDR3 bases: TGTGCCAGCAGCTTGAGACAGGCTAACACTGAAGCTTTCTTT.

The rearrangement uses TRBV6-1 and TRBJ2-1; D call uncertain. Germline-derived CDR1 and CDR2 are MNHNS and SASEGT. The CDR3 length is 12 residues. V lost 7 bases and J 4 bases, leaving 8 bases between the germline ends. The CDR3 region is CASMPSYNEQFF. CDR3 sequence (DNA): TGTGCCAGCATGCCGAGTTACAATGAGCAGTTCTTC.

The rearrangement joins TRBV6-1 to TRBJ1-6, with unresolved D. The germline V gene has CDR1 MNHNS and CDR2 SASEGT. Trimming left V 8 bases short and J 5 bases short, with 16 bases between. The CDR3 loop spans 15 amino acids. CDR3: CASQGVYADNSPLHF. CDR3 nucleotide sequence: TGTGCCAGCCAAGGTGTATATGCGGATAATTCACCCCTCCACTTT.

This clone appeared once. The gene calls are TRBV10-1 and TRBJ2-3, with 12 positions matching TRBD2. CDR1 is WNHNN, CDR2 SYGVQD, per germline (reference sequence). The CDR3 loop spans 15 amino acids. V lost 3 bases to trimming and J lost 8 bases; unmatched junction nucleotides: 6. Here the CDR3 DNA reads TGCGCCAGCAGTGACCTCTCTAGCGGGGGGGTTACGCAGTATTTT. Protein product: CASSDLSSGGVTQYF.

The chain has TRBV4-2 and TRBJ2-3, with TRBD2 matching 11 bases. The junction had 7 bases not matched to a gene; V was cut back by 0 bases and J by 5 bases. Germline V gene sequence: CDR1 LGHNA, CDR2 YNFKEQ. The CDR3 extends over 17 amino acids. CDR3 coding DNA: TGTGCCAGCAGCCAAGATACGGCGACTAGCGGGGTAGATACGCAGTATTTT. Protein sequence: CASSQDTATSGVDTQYF.

Here the CDR3 reads CASSTTGGSNQPQHF. Written as DNA, the CDR3 is TGTGCCAGTAGTACCACCGGAGGCAGCAATCAGCCCCAGCATTTT. V usage is TRBV19 and J usage is TRBJ1-5; no definite D call. With 4 bases removed from V and 1 base from J, the gap between germline ends came to 11 bases. Germline V lookup: CDR1 LNHDA, CDR2 SQIVND (reference sequence). CDR3 size: 15 residues.

This clone was observed a single time. This rearrangement joins TRBV28 to TRBJ2-7; D may be TRBD1 (5 bases). CDR3 size: 12 residues. Per the germline V gene, CDR1 is MDHEN and CDR2 is SYDVKM. V lost 2 bases and J 10 bases, leaving 12 bases between the germline ends. CDR3 protein: CASSLARGPQYF. The CDR3 DNA reads TGTGCCAGCAGTTTAGCAAGGGGCCCCCAGTACTTC.